This TCR beta chain was recovered during a study of T cell repertoires in cytomegalovirus infection. Findings and limits, study-wide: Predominance within the ex vivo response was attributable to HLA-C-restricted CMV-specific TCR beta clonotypes.

Between the trimmed V and J ends, which lost 4 bases and 5 bases, there was a span of 18 bases. Germline CDR1 SGHNT, CDR2 YYREEE (reference sequence). The CDR3 length is 15 residues. This clonotype was observed many times. Its antigen is as yet unknown. TCRdb recomputed calls from the reads with MiXCR, one row per CDR3 protein. The sample contains about 250,000 distinct CDR3 sequences, 6.5% of which appear only once. The chain carries TRBV5-4 and TRBJ1-2; a weak D match, TRBD1 (5 bases). The sequence came from a human donor in good health (CMV status not recorded). Some clones in this sample may be carry-over from other donors' samples. Sequenced material: PBMCs. The CDR3 protein is CASSPDVGVGYGYTF. For the CDR3, the DNA is TGTGCCAGCAGCCCTGACGTGGGGGTGGGGTATGGCTACACCTTC.